These T cell receptor beta chains were read from a single sample in a study of human T cells and chemical hapten exposure. TCRdb reprocessed the RACE reads via MiXCR and lists one record per CDR3 protein. The table records about 100,000 distinct CDR3 sequences, 11% of them present only once. The starting material was whole blood, obtained in connection with sensitization to the hapten diphenylcyclopropenone (DPC). All receptors derive from a woman aged 40-49 years with alopecia areata. Some clones in this sample may be carry-over from other donors' samples. Each CDR3 is given without its conserved first and last residue. The order of the fields is J gene, clone size, V gene, CDR3 protein. For some rows the clone size is stated as once, few or many, or as a class when expanded; others skip it.

j_gene: TRBJ1-2; abundance: .; v_gene: TRBV28; CDR3aa: ASTSYRGSFGYT
j_gene: TRBJ2-1; abundance: .; v_gene: TRBV3-1; CDR3aa: ASSQVRANEQF
j_gene: TRBJ2-2; abundance: many; v_gene: TRBV2; CDR3aa: ASSTGGKGELF
j_gene: TRBJ2-5; abundance: many; v_gene: TRBV12-3/TRBV12-4; CDR3aa: ASSRGAQETQY
j_gene: TRBJ2-1; abundance: many; v_gene: TRBV11-2; CDR3aa: ASSLRQGLLGNEQF
j_gene: TRBJ1-5; abundance: many; v_gene: TRBV4-2; CDR3aa: ASSQSRGASNQPQH
j_gene: TRBJ2-3; abundance: .; v_gene: TRBV29-1; CDR3aa: SVGTTITDTQY
j_gene: TRBJ2-1; abundance: .; v_gene: TRBV20-1; CDR3aa: SARVSQYNEQF
j_gene: TRBJ2-4; abundance: many; v_gene: TRBV29-1; CDR3aa: SARGYSLAKNIQY
j_gene: TRBJ2-7; abundance: few; v_gene: TRBV28; CDR3aa: ASTLGSSGINEQY
j_gene: TRBJ1-2; abundance: many; v_gene: TRBV30; CDR3aa: AWGTDFLGVNGYT
j_gene: TRBJ1-5; abundance: few; v_gene: TRBV12-5; CDR3aa: ASGLVNQPQH
j_gene: TRBJ2-7; abundance: few; v_gene: TRBV5-5; CDR3aa: ASSLAPAGNIGEQY
j_gene: TRBJ2-5; abundance: few; v_gene: TRBV7-2; CDR3aa: ASSSGISGGQETQY
j_gene: TRBJ2-7; abundance: many; v_gene: TRBV6-5; CDR3aa: ASSYRLAGGPYEQY
j_gene: TRBJ2-5; abundance: .; v_gene: TRBV6-6; CDR3aa: ASSKGTGTQY
j_gene: TRBJ2-1; abundance: few; v_gene: TRBV6-5; CDR3aa: ASSRPEGPNEQF
j_gene: TRBJ2-2; abundance: many; v_gene: TRBV28; CDR3aa: ASSSIRTSGTGELF
j_gene: TRBJ2-7; abundance: once; v_gene: TRBV3-1; CDR3aa: ASSQVSLAGLNDPYEQY
j_gene: TRBJ1-4; abundance: .; v_gene: TRBV4-3; CDR3aa: ASSQDQRGKLF
j_gene: TRBJ2-6; abundance: many; v_gene: TRBV6-6; CDR3aa: ASSFGTLDSGANVLT
j_gene: TRBJ2-5; abundance: .; v_gene: TRBV12-3/TRBV12-4; CDR3aa: ASSWGPQETQY
j_gene: TRBJ2-7; abundance: few; v_gene: TRBV28; CDR3aa: ASSSGGPPYEQY
j_gene: TRBJ1-5; abundance: .; v_gene: TRBV12-3/TRBV12-4; CDR3aa: ASRPGTTHQPQH
j_gene: TRBJ1-1; abundance: .; v_gene: TRBV12-3/TRBV12-4; CDR3aa: ASSRGTLNTEAF
j_gene: TRBJ2-7; abundance: few; v_gene: TRBV6-5; CDR3aa: ASSYSGTGKYEQY
j_gene: TRBJ2-5; abundance: many; v_gene: TRBV7-9; CDR3aa: ASSLDGMGAGAPQETQY
j_gene: TRBJ2-5; abundance: .; v_gene: TRBV7-9; CDR3aa: ASSFGLAGEETQY
j_gene: TRBJ2-1; abundance: many; v_gene: TRBV14; CDR3aa: ASSQDNRQYNEQF
j_gene: TRBJ2-7; abundance: .; v_gene: TRBV29-1; CDR3aa: SVLTGGEQY
j_gene: TRBJ1-1; abundance: many; v_gene: TRBV7-9; CDR3aa: ASSRMDTEAF
j_gene: TRBJ2-5; abundance: many; v_gene: TRBV7-9; CDR3aa: ASSPTGIRQETQY
j_gene: TRBJ1-1; abundance: .; v_gene: TRBV29-1; CDR3aa: SVQRPDRASNTEAF
j_gene: TRBJ2-2; abundance: many; v_gene: TRBV29-1; CDR3aa: SVDRTGGTGELF
j_gene: TRBJ2-7; abundance: .; v_gene: TRBV27; CDR3aa: ASRLSDRGGGYEQY
j_gene: TRBJ2-3; abundance: many; v_gene: TRBV28; CDR3aa: ASTKGQGLTDTQY
j_gene: TRBJ1-2; abundance: few; v_gene: TRBV5-4; CDR3aa: ASSPRGGGNYGYT
j_gene: TRBJ2-5; abundance: many; v_gene: TRBV7-7; CDR3aa: ASSAGQPGQGTQY
j_gene: TRBJ1-3; abundance: many; v_gene: TRBV13; CDR3aa: ASSSTGGNTIY
j_gene: TRBJ1-1; abundance: few; v_gene: TRBV6-2/TRBV6-3; CDR3aa: ASTTAGSEAF
j_gene: TRBJ1-5; abundance: many; v_gene: TRBV27; CDR3aa: ASSFGRGGNQPQH
j_gene: TRBJ2-7; abundance: many; v_gene: TRBV6-5; CDR3aa: ASSRGGHYEQY